This is a list of T cell receptor beta chains from one sample in a study of T-cell reconstitution after alpha-beta-depleted transplantation in children. TCRdb re-called the PCR reads with MiXCR, one entry per CDR3 protein. The sample lists over 550,000 distinct CDR3 sequences, roughly 10% occurring once. Sequenced material: PBMCs from the stem cell graft donor, taken from the stem cell graft. These receptors were obtained from a human donor who donated a stem cell graft to a child with acute myeloid leukemia. Both conserved end residues are part of each CDR3. Each record gives: D gene, J gene, V gene, clone size, CDR3 DNA, CDR3 protein. A D gene is named only where the DNA matches it firmly. Rows may omit the clone size; those that give it use once, few, many or a size class.

d_call: TRBD1
j_call: TRBJ2-6
v_call: TRBV28
clone_size: NA
cdr3_nt: TGTGCCAGCAGACCGGGACAGCAGTCTGGGGCCAACGTCCTGACTTTC
cdr3_aa: CASRPGQQSGANVLTF

d_call: TRBD1
j_call: TRBJ2-1
v_call: TRBV5-6
clone_size: many
cdr3_nt: TGTGCCAGCAGCTGGGGACAGGGGGCGTTAAATGAGCAGTTCTTC
cdr3_aa: CASSWGQGALNEQFF

d_call: NA
j_call: TRBJ2-5
v_call: TRBV5-1
clone_size: NA
cdr3_nt: TGCGCCAGCAGCTTGGGGGCCGAGGCCACAATGAGAGAGACCCAGTACTTC
cdr3_aa: CASSLGAEATMRETQYF

d_call: NA
j_call: TRBJ2-7
v_call: TRBV19
clone_size: few
cdr3_nt: TGTGCCAGCCAGTCCCGGGACTGGGTCGAAGAGCAGTACTTC
cdr3_aa: CASQSRDWVEEQYF

d_call: TRBD2
j_call: TRBJ2-1
v_call: TRBV29-1
clone_size: many
cdr3_nt: TGCAGCGTTAGACTAGCGGTCTCCTACAATGAGCAGTTCTTC
cdr3_aa: CSVRLAVSYNEQFF

d_call: TRBD1
j_call: TRBJ1-3
v_call: TRBV12-3/TRBV12-4
clone_size: NA
cdr3_nt: TGTGCCAGCAGTTGGACAGGAGCTGGAAACACCATATATTTT
cdr3_aa: CASSWTGAGNTIYF

d_call: NA
j_call: TRBJ2-1
v_call: TRBV4-2
clone_size: few
cdr3_nt: TGTGCCAGCAGCCAAGATCTTCGGGGAGAGGCTGAGCAGTTCTTC
cdr3_aa: CASSQDLRGEAEQFF

d_call: NA
j_call: TRBJ2-3
v_call: TRBV29-1
clone_size: few
cdr3_nt: TGCAGCGTTGGAACAGGGCCAGATACGCAGTATTTT
cdr3_aa: CSVGTGPDTQYF

d_call: NA
j_call: TRBJ2-1
v_call: TRBV12-3/TRBV12-4
clone_size: NA
cdr3_nt: TGTGCCAGTCGCGGGGTCCCGGCCAATGAGCAGTTCTTC
cdr3_aa: CASRGVPANEQFF

d_call: TRBD1
j_call: TRBJ2-7
v_call: TRBV27
clone_size: many
cdr3_nt: TGTGCCAGCAGTCCGGGACAGGCAAATTGGGAGCAGTACTTC
cdr3_aa: CASSPGQANWEQYF

d_call: NA
j_call: TRBJ2-2
v_call: TRBV7-2
clone_size: few
cdr3_nt: TGTGCCAGCAGCTTAGCCCCCAAATTGCCCCAGGACACCGGGGAGCTGTTTTTT
cdr3_aa: CASSLAPKLPQDTGELFF

d_call: NA
j_call: TRBJ1-1
v_call: TRBV7-2
clone_size: few
cdr3_nt: TGTGCCAGCAGCTTATTTGGCACGGTTGGGGAAGCTTTCTTT
cdr3_aa: CASSLFGTVGEAFF

d_call: NA
j_call: TRBJ2-7
v_call: TRBV27
clone_size: NA
cdr3_nt: TGTGCCAGCAGTTTAGGGTTTAGTTCGGGCGAGCAGTACTTC
cdr3_aa: CASSLGFSSGEQYF

d_call: NA
j_call: TRBJ2-1
v_call: TRBV6-1
clone_size: many
cdr3_nt: TGTGCCAGCAGTGGGGTGGCCCCCTTCGCTAATGAGCAGTTCTTC
cdr3_aa: CASSGVAPFANEQFF

d_call: NA
j_call: TRBJ2-1
v_call: TRBV7-9
clone_size: many
cdr3_nt: TGTGCCAGCAGCCTCGACCAGCGGATGAGGAATGAGCAGTTCTTC
cdr3_aa: CASSLDQRMRNEQFF

d_call: NA
j_call: TRBJ2-1
v_call: TRBV10-3
clone_size: many
cdr3_nt: TGTGCCATCAGCCGGGACATCGACAATGAGCAGTTCTTC
cdr3_aa: CAISRDIDNEQFF

d_call: NA
j_call: TRBJ2-1
v_call: TRBV5-1
clone_size: many
cdr3_nt: TGCGCCAGCAGCTCTCAAGGACTAAATTACAATGAGCAGTTCTTC
cdr3_aa: CASSSQGLNYNEQFF

d_call: TRBD1
j_call: TRBJ1-5
v_call: TRBV29-1
clone_size: many
cdr3_nt: TGCAGCGTGGGGACAGGGGATCAGCCCCAGCATTTT
cdr3_aa: CSVGTGDQPQHF